This TCR beta chain came from a study of T cells in Graves' hyperthyroidism and ophthalmopathy. Study details: Initial diagnosis, before any treatment, was when peripheral blood was collected.

TCR beta CDR3 regions were amplified from RNA. An initial round of RT-PCR targeting the TCR CDR3 relied on the HTBI primer set. TCRdb reprocessed the multiplex PCR reads with MiXCR, giving one entry per CDR3 protein. The sample shows about 400,000 distinct CDR3 sequences, around 16% of them seen only once. Germline trimming cut 3 bases from V and 2 bases from J; bases unmatched to any gene: 10. The CDR3 has 16 residues. Germline values: CDR1 SGHKS, CDR2 YYEKEE (reference sequence). This clonotype showed up many times. This rearrangement joins TRBV5-5 to TRBJ2-7; 8 bases line up with TRBD1. The sequencing sample was made of blood. The clonotype originates from a woman between 18 and 30 years old with Graves' hyperthyroidism. The CDR3 nucleotides read TGTGCCAGCAGCTGGACAGGGTCTGGAATCACCTACGAGCAGTACTTC. Translating gives CASSWTGSGITYEQYF.